The 10 T cell receptor beta chains given below trace back to one sample, sequenced in a study of blood T cell repertoires in COVID-19. The repertoire was sequenced with immunoSEQ multiplex PCR; TCRdb's copy has only in-frame clones and lacks some. The data show under 300,000 clones, roughly 88% seen once. The sequenced sample consisted of peripheral blood. The source of these receptors is an elderly man with acute or convalescent COVID-19.

The CDR3 here is CASSPGTGGTDTQYF. As DNA, the CDR3 is TGTGCCAGCTCACCGGGCACAGGGGGCACAGATACGCAGTATTTT. V is TRBV18 and J is TRBJ2-3, with 7 bases lining up with TRBD1. Trimming took 3 bases from V and 1 from J; bases not matched to a gene: 4. CDR3 length: 15 amino acids. Germline CDR1 and CDR2: KGHSH and LQKENI.

The chain recombines TRBV19 with TRBJ1-1; 12 nucleotides align to TRBD1. Looked up from germline, CDR1 is LNHDA and CDR2 is SQIVND (reference sequence). This CDR3 contains 17 residues. With V trimmed by 6 bases and J by 11 bases, 19 bases remained unmatched. This CDR3 is CASSRTSPGQGAVGAFF. The CDR3 DNA reads as TGTGCCAGTAGCCGCACCTCCCCGGGACAGGGGGCCGTAGGTGCTTTCTTT.

This chain connects TRBV20-1 to TRBJ2-5; 7 nucleotides align to TRBD2. J was trimmed by 4 bases and V by 3 bases; bases with no gene match: 8. The CDR3 extends over 14 amino acids. Per the germline V gene, CDR1 is DFQATT and CDR2 is SNEGSKA (reference sequence). The CDR3 DNA sequence: TGCAGTGCTAGTGGGACTACCGTCGGAGAGACCCAGTACTTC. This encodes CSASGTTVGETQYF.

This clone came up a few times. The genes are TRBV5-1 and TRBJ1-2; TRBD1 is a possible D gene (6 bases). There are 18 residues in the CDR3. CDR1 is SGHRS, CDR2 YFSETQ, per germline. V was cut by 0 bases and J by 8 bases, with 26 bases left in between. For the CDR3, the DNA is TGCGCCAGCAGCTTGGACGGGGGGCTATCCTCTCTCGGCTTGGGCTACACCTTC. Translated: CASSLDGGLSSLGLGYTF.

The chain uses TRBV6-1 and TRBJ1-1; 8 bases line up with TRBD1. The V and J ends lost 3 bases and 5 bases, in that order; junction bases with no gene match: 5. This CDR3 region has 14 residues. Germline CDR1 and CDR2: MNHNS and SASEGT. CDR3 sequence reads: CASSEDRVWTEAFF. CDR3 sequence (DNA): TGTGCCAGCAGTGAGGACAGGGTCTGGACTGAAGCTTTCTTT.

This chain joins TRBV28 and TRBJ1-1, with D perhaps TRBD1 (5 bases). Per the germline V gene, CDR1 is MDHEN and CDR2 is SYDVKM. This CDR3 has 12 amino acids. V shed 8 bases and J shed 7 bases, with 14 bases lying between them. The CDR3 spells CASRGDLDEAFF. CDR3 nucleotides: TGTGCCAGCCGGGGGGACCTGGATGAAGCTTTCTTT. Combining the CDR3 with reference TRBV28 and TRBJ1-1 gives the whole variable domain DVKVTQSSRYLVKRTGEKVFLECVQDMDHENMFWYRQDPGLGLRLIYFSYDVKMKEKGDIPEGYSVSREKKERFSLILESASTNQTSMYLCASRGDLDEAFFGQGTRLTVV.

The chain carries TRBV18 and TRBJ2-1, with D possibly matching TRBD2 (6 bases). The V end lost 6 bases, the J end lost 1 base, and 13 bases lay between the germline ends. The CDR3 loop spans 15 amino acids. CDR1 KGHSH and CDR2 LQKENI come from the germline V gene. CDR3 sequence reads: CASSTSGTSYNEQFF. CDR3 nucleotide sequence: TGTGCCAGCTCCACTTCAGGGACTTCCTACAATGAGCAGTTCTTC.

This clone came up a few times. This sequence joins TRBV25-1 and TRBJ1-4, with a tentative D call TRBD1 (5 bases). The CDR3 contains 15 residues. The V end was cut by 1 base, the J end by 8 bases, with 14 bases between. Per germline, CDR1 MGHDK and CDR2 SYGVNS. The CDR3 loop reads CASSELGREGEKLFF. The CDR3 bases are TGTGCCAGCAGTGAATTGGGCAGGGAAGGGGAAAAACTGTTTTTT.

This chain connects TRBV3-1 (or the pseudogene TRBV3-2) to TRBJ1-3; D is possibly TRBD1 (6 bases). Looked up from germline, CDR1 is LGHDT and CDR2 is YNNKEL (reference sequence). V was shortened by 1 base and J by 3 bases, with 13 bases between the two germline ends. CDR3 length: 16 residues. The CDR3 DNA follows: TGTGCCAGCAGCCAAGGGTTAGGGGGTTTTGGAAACACCATATATTTT. Protein product: CASSQGLGGFGNTIYF.

This chain connects TRBV7-2 to TRBJ1-5; no reliable D call. The CDR3 sequence is 14 residues long. Germline assignment: CDR1 SGHTA and CDR2 FQGNSA. The V end lost 4 bases, the J end lost 4 bases, and 11 bases lay between the germline ends. The CDR3 sequence: CASSSAGSNQPQHF. The DNA for the CDR3 is TGTGCCAGCAGCTCGGCGGGAAGTAATCAGCCCCAGCATTTT.